This TCR beta chain was retrieved from a study of identical twins. From the 5' RACE reads, TCRdb called clonotypes with MiXCR, one entry per CDR3 protein. The sample has under 1 million distinct CDR3 sequences; roughly an eighth are singletons. The V gene's germline CDR1 is LGHNA and CDR2 YNFKEQ. The ends were cut back, 0 bases at V and 1 base at J, with 10 bases in the middle. The CDR3 runs 16 residues. Note on this clonotype: Its antigen remains unknown.

Regarding the study as a whole: Twins' excess sharing was less marked for out-of-frame beta sequences.

These data also formed part of another study, on yellow fever vaccine responses in identical twins. From that study: Reports say the vaccine T cell response in twins looked partly convergent and partly personalized.

The rearrangement joins TRBV4-2 to TRBJ2-1, with a possible D match to TRBD2 (5 bases). The sequence was collected from a woman under 30 in good health. Sequencing input: PBMCs. Here the CDR3 reads CASSQDRLASYNEQFF. The DNA for the CDR3 is TGTGCCAGCAGCCAAGATAGGCTAGCATCCTACAATGAGCAGTTCTTC.